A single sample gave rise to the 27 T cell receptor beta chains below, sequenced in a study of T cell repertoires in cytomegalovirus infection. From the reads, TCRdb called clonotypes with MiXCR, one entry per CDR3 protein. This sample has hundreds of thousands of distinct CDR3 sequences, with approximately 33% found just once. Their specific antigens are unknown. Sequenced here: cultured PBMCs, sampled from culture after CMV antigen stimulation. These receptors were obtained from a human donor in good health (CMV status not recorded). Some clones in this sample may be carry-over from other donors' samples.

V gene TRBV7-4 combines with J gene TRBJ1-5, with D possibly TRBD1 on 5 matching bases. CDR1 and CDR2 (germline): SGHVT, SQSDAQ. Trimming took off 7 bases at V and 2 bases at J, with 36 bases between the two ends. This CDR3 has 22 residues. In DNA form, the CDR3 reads TGTGCCAGCATCCCCCAAGCTTCATGCAGGGCACCACGGGGTGATCGCAATCAGCCCCAGCATTTT. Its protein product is CASIPQASCRAPRGDRNQPQHF.

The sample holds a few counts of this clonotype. Written as DNA, the CDR3 is TGTGCCAGCAAGACCCTTTCTGAGAATTCACCCCTCCACTTT. It encodes CASKTLSENSPLHF. The rearrangement links TRBV11-1 to TRBJ1-6; no clear D. The V and J ends lost 7 bases and 7 bases respectively, with 14 bases between them. The CDR3 spans 14 residues. CDR1 and CDR2 (germline): SGHAT, FQDESV (reference sequence).

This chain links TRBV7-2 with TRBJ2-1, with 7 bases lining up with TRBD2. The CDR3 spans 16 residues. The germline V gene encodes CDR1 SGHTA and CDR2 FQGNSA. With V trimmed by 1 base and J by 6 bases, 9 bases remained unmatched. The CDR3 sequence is CASSLDGAGVRNEQFF. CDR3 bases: TGTGCCAGCAGCTTAGATGGGGCGGGGGTCCGCAATGAGCAGTTCTTC.

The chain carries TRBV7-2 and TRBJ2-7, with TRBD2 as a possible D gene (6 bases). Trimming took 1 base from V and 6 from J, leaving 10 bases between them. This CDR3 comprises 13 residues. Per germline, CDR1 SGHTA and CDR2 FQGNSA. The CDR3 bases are TGTGCCAGCAGCTTAGGGACTACCTGCGAGCAGTACTTC. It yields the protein CASSLGTTCEQYF.

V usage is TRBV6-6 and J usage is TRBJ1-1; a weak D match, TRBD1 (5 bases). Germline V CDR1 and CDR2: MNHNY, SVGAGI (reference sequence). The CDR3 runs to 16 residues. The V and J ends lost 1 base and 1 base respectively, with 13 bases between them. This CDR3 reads CASSYFPGRSNTEAFF. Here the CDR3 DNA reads TGTGCCAGCAGTTACTTTCCAGGGCGGTCGAACACTGAAGCTTTCTTT.

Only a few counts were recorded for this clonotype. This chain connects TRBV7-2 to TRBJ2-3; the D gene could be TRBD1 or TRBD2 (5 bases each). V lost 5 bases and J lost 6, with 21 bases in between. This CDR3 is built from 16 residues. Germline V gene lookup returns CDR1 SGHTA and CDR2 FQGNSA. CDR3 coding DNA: TGTGCCAGCAGCCCCTTTCGTAAGGGGCGCGGGGATACGCAGTATTTT. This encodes CASSPFRKGRGDTQYF.

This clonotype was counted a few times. The CDR3 loop reads CASSPDGVGTEAFF. Here the CDR3 DNA reads TGTGCCAGCAGCCCGGATGGGGTAGGAACTGAAGCTTTCTTT. V usage is TRBV7-6 and J usage is TRBJ1-1, with no clear D. Germline CDR1 reads SGHVS; CDR2 reads FNYEAQ. V was clipped by 5 bases and J by 5 bases, with 15 bases between them. The CDR3 covers 14 residues.

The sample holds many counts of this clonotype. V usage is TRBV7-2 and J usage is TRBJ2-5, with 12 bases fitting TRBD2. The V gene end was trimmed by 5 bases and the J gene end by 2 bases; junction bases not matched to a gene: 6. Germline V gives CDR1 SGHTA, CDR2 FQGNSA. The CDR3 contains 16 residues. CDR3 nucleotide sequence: TGTGCCAGCAGCCCCCCCGGACTAGCGGGACAAGAGACCCAGTACTTC. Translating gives CASSPPGLAGQETQYF.

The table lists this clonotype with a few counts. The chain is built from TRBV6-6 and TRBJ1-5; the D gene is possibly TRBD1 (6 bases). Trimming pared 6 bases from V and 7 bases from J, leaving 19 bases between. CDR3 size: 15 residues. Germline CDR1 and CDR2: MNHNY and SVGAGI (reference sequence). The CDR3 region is CASRDVRRGGQPQHF. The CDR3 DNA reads TGTGCCAGCAGAGACGTTCGCAGGGGCGGACAGCCCCAGCATTTT.

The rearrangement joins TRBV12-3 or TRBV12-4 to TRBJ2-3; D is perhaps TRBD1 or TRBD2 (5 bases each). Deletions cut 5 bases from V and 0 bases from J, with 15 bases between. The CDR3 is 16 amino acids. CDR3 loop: CASSILNGGSTDTQYF. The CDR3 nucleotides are TGTGCCAGCAGTATCCTAAATGGGGGAAGCACAGATACGCAGTATTTT.

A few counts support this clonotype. In DNA form, the CDR3 reads TGTGCCAGCAGCCCAAGATCTGTTGTCGAGCAGTACTTC. Amino acids: CASSPRSVVEQYF. The rearrangement links TRBV7-8 to TRBJ2-7; D unclear. The CDR3 is made up of 13 amino acids. V was clipped by 5 bases and J by 6 bases, with 14 bases between them. CDR1 SGHVS and CDR2 FQNEAQ come from the germline V gene.

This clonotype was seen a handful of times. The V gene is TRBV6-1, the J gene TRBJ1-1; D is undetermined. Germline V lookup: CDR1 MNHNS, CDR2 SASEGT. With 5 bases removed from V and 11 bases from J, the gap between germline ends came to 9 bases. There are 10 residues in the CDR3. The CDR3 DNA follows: TGTGCCAGCAGTAGAGGAGAGGCTTTCTTT. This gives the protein CASSRGEAFF.

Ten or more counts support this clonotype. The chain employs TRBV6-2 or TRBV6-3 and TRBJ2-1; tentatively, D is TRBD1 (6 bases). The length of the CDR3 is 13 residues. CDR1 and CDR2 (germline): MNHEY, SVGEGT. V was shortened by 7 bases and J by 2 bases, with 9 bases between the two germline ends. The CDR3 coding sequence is TGTGCCAGCAAGGACAGACCCTACAATGAGCAGTTCTTC. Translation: CASKDRPYNEQFF.

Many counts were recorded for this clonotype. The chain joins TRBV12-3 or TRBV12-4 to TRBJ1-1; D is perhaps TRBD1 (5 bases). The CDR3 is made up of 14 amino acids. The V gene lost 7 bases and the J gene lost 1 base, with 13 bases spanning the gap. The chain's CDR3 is CASTSRQTNTEAFF. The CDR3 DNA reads TGTGCCAGCACCTCTCGACAGACGAACACTGAAGCTTTCTTT.

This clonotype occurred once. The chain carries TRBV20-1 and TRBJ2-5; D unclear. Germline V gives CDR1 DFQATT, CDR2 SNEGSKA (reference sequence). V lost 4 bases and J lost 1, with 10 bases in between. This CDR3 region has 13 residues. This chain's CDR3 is CSAIGRIQETQYF. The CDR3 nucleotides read TGCAGTGCTATTGGACGGATCCAAGAGACCCAGTACTTC.

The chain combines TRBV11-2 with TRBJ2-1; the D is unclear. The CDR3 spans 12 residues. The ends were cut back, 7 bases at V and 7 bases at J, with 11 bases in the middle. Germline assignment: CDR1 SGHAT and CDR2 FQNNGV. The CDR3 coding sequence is TGTGCCAGCACCAGCGACGGGAATGAGCAGTTCTTC. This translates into CASTSDGNEQFF.

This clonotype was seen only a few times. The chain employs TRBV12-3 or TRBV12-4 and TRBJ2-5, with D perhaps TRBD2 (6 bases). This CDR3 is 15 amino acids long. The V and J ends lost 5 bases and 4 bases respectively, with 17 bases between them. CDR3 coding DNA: TGTGCCAGCAGTCCCCATGGGGGAGGTAGAGAGACCCAGTACTTC. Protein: CASSPHGGGRETQYF.

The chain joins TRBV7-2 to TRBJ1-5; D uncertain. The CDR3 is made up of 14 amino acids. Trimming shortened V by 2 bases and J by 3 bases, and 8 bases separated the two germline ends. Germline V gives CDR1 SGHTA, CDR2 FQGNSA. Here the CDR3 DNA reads TGTGCCAGCAGCTTATTCACCTACAATCAGCCCCAGCATTTT. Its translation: CASSLFTYNQPQHF.

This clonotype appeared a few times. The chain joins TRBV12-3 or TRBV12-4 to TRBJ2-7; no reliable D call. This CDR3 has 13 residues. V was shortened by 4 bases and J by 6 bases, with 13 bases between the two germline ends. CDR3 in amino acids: CASSSPSPAEQYF. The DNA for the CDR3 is TGTGCCAGCAGTTCGCCGTCGCCTGCCGAGCAGTACTTC.

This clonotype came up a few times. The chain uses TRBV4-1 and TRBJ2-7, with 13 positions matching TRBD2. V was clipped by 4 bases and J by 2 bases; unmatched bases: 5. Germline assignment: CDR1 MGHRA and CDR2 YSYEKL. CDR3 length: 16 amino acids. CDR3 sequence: CASSRIGTSGAYEQYF. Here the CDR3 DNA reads TGCGCCAGCAGCCGGATTGGGACTAGCGGGGCCTACGAGCAGTACTTC.

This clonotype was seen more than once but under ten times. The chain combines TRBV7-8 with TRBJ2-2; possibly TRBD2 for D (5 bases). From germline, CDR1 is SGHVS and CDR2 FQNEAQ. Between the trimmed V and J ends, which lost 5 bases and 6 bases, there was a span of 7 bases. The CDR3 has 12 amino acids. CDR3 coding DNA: TGTGCCAGCAGCACAGCGGCCGGGGAGCTGTTTTTT. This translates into CASSTAAGELFF.

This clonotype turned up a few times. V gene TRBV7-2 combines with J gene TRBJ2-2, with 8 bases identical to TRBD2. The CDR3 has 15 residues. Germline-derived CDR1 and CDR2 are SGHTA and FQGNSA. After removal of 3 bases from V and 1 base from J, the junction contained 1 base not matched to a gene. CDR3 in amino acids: CASSFLAGNTGELFF. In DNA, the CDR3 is TGTGCCAGCAGCTTTCTAGCGGGGAACACCGGGGAGCTGTTTTTT.

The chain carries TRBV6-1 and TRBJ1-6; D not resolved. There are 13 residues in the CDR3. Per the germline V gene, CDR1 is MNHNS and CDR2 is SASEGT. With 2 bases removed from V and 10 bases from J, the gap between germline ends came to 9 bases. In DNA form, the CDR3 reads TGTGCCAGCAGTGAAAGAGGGTCATCACCCCTCCACTTT. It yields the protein CASSERGSSPLHF.

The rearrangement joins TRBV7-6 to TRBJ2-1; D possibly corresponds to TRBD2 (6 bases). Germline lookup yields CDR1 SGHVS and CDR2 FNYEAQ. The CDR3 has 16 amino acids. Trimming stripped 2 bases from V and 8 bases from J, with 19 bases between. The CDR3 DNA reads TGTGCCAGCAGCTTAATCCCCGCGGGGACTTACGATGAGCAGTTCTTC. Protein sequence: CASSLIPAGTYDEQFF. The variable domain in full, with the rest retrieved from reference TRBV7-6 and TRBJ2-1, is GAGVSQSPRYKVTKRGQDVALRCDPISGHVSLYWYRQALGQGPEFLTYFNYEAQQDKSGLPNDRFSAERPEGSISTLTIQRTEQRDSAMYRCASSLIPAGTYDEQFFGPGTRLTVL.

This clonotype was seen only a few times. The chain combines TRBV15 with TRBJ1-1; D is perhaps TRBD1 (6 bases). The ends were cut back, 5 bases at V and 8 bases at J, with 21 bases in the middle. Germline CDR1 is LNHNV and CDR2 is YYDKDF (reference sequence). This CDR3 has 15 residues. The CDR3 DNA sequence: TGTGCCACCAGCTCCCAAGGGGGGATGATGAGAGAAGCTTTCTTT. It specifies CATSSQGGMMREAFF.

DNA for the CDR3: TGCAGTGCTAGAGCGGTGGGTTATCAGCCCCAGCATTTT. Its protein product is CSARAVGYQPQHF. This sequence joins TRBV20-1 and TRBJ1-5; D is ambiguous. V gave up 1 base and J gave up 5 bases, with 9 bases separating them. Germline lookup yields CDR1 DFQATT and CDR2 SNEGSKA (reference sequence). CDR3 length: 13 amino acids.

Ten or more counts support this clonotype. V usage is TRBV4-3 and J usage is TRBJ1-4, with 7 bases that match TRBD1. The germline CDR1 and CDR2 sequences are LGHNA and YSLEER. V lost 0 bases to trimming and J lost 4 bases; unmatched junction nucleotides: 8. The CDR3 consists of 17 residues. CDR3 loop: CASSQDLSGTVNEKLFF. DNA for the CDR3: TGCGCCAGCAGCCAAGATCTTTCCGGGACAGTTAATGAAAAACTGTTTTTT.